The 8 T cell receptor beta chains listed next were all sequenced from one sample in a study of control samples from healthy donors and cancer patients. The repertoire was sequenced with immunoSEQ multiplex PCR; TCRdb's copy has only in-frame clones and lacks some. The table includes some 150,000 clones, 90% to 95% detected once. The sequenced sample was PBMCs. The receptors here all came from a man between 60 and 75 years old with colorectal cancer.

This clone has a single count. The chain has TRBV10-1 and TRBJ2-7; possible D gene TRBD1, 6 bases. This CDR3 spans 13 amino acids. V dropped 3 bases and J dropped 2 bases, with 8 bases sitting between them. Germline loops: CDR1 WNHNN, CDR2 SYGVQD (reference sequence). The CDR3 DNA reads TGCGCCAGCAGTGATGAGGGGGCCTACGAGCAGTACTTC. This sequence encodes CASSDEGAYEQYF.

Here the CDR3 reads CASTPFGVGDGYTF. CDR3 bases: TGTGCCAGTACCCCCTTCGGGGTAGGTGATGGCTACACCTTC. V gene TRBV19 combines with J gene TRBJ1-2; D is unresolved. This CDR3 region has 14 residues. With 7 bases removed from V and 6 bases from J, the gap between germline ends came to 18 bases. From germline, CDR1 is LNHDA and CDR2 SQIVND (reference sequence). Full variable domain (rest looked up from reference TRBV19 and TRBJ1-2): DGGITQSPKYLFRKEGQNVTLSCEQNLNHDAMYWYRQDPGQGLRLIYYSQIVNDFQKGDIAEGYSVSREKKESFPLTVTSAQKNPTAFYLCASTPFGVGDGYTFGSGTRLTVV.

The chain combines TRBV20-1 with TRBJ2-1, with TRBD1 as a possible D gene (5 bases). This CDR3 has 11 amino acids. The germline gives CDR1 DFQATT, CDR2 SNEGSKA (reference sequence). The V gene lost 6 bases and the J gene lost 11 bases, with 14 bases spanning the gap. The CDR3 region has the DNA TGCAGTGCGCCAACAGGAATACAGCAGTTCTTC. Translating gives CSAPTGIQQFF.

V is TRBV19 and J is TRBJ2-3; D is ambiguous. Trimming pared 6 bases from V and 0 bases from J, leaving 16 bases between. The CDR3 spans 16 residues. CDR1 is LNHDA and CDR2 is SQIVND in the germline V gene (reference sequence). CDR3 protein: CASSTFVQSSTDTQYF. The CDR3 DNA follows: TGTGCCAGTAGCACCTTCGTACAGTCAAGCACAGATACGCAGTATTTT.

Written as DNA, the CDR3 is TGTGCCAGCAGCCAAGGTGTTCGAGGGTTCTACAATGAGCAGTTCTTC. This codes for CASSQGVRGFYNEQFF. The rearrangement uses TRBV14 and TRBJ2-1, with D possibly TRBD2 on 5 matching bases. With 1 base removed from V and 3 bases from J, the gap between germline ends came to 13 bases. Germline lookup yields CDR1 SGHDN and CDR2 FVKESK. This CDR3 is built from 16 residues. The complete variable domain, with remaining parts taken from reference TRBV14 and TRBJ2-1, reads EAGVTQFPSHSVIEKGQTVTLRCDPISGHDNLYWYRRVMGKEIKFLLHFVKESKQDESGMPNNRFLAERTGGTYSTLKVQPAELEDSGVYFCASSQGVRGFYNEQFFGPGTRLTVL.

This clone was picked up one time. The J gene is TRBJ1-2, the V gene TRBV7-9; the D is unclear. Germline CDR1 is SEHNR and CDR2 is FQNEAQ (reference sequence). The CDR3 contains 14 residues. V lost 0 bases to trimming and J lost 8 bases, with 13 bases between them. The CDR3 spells CASSLAGGLSGYTF. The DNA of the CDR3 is TGTGCCAGCAGCTTAGCGGGCGGTTTGAGCGGCTACACCTTC.

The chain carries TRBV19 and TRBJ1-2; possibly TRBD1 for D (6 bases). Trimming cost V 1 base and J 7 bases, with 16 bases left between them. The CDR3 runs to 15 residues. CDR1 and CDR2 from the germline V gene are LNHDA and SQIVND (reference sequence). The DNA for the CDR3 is TGTGCCAGTAGTATAGGCCCGGGGGCGAAGTCTGGCTACACCTTC. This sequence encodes CASSIGPGAKSGYTF. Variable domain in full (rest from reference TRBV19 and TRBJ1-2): DGGITQSPKYLFRKEGQNVTLSCEQNLNHDAMYWYRQDPGQGLRLIYYSQIVNDFQKGDIAEGYSVSREKKESFPLTVTSAQKNPTAFYLCASSIGPGAKSGYTFGSGTRLTVV.

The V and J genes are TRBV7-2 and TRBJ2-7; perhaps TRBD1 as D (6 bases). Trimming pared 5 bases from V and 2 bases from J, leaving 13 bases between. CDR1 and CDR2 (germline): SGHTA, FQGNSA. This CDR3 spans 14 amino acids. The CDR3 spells CASSRGQQTYEQYF. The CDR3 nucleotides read TGTGCCAGCAGCCGCGGACAGCAAACCTACGAGCAGTACTTC.